Ten or more counts support the clone carrying this T cell receptor beta chain. TCRdb re-called clones via MiXCR from the PCR reads. Among some 86,000 clones, roughly an eighth were seen once, and the ten largest hold 7% to 10%. No patient had received any treatment before thyroid surgery. These data originate in a study of metastatic and nonmetastatic thyroid tumors. The CDR3 loop spans 13 amino acids. The V end lost 2 bases, the J end lost 5 bases, and 9 bases lay between the germline ends. CDR1 and CDR2 from the germline V gene are GTSNPN and SVGIG (reference sequence). Material: tumor tissue. This TCR derives from a female donor with papillary thyroid cancer or a benign thyroid nodule (not recorded which). Some clones in this sample may be carry-over from other donors' samples. The genes are TRBV30 and TRBJ2-2; tentatively, D is TRBD2 (5 bases). CDR3 nucleotides: TGTGCCTGGAGTATAGGGAGAACCGGGGAGCTGTTTTTT. Translation: CAWSIGRTGELFF.